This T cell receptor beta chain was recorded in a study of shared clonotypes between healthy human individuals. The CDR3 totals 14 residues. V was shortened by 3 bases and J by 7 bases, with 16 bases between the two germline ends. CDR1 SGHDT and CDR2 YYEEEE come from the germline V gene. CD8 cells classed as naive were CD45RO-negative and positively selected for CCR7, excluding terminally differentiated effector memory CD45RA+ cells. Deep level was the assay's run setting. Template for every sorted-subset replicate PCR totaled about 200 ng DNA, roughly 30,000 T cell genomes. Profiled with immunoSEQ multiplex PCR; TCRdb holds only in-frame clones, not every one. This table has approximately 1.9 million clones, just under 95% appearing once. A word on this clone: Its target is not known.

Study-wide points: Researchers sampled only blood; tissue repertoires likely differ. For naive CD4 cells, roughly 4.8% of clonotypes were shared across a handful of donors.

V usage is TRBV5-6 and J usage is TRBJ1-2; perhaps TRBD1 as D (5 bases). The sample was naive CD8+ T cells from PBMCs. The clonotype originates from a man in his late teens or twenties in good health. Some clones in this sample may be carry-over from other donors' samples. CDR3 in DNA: TGTGCCAGCAGCTCTGGGGCAGGGACGGGTGGCTACACCTTC. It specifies CASSSGAGTGGYTF.